Sequencing of this T cell receptor beta chain was carried out in a study of CD8+CD57+ T cells in acquired aplastic anemia listed by TCRdb under 2018. With regard to the full study: Extracted DNA from sorted CD4+ and CD8+ cells averaged around 2.9 ug, ranging from roughly 0.17 to 27.4 ug. A CD8+CD57+ expansion meant a frequency higher than the mean frequency seen in healthy subjects. Paper-wide results and their limitations: Between patients and healthy controls, no significant difference in CD8+ Simpson's diversity was found (P=0.060). Around 27 CD8+ CDR3 sequences were found in both patients and controls but appeared to be highly expressed in patients and within the immunodominant clones of the patients.

The germline V gene sets CDR1 to MNHEY and CDR2 to SVGAGI. The CDR3, cysteine through phenylalanine, is 12 amino acids long. Here the CDR3 DNA is all that survives: 36 bases in frame from base 1. Deletion took 4 bases off V and 4 bases off J, with a span of 8 bases between the germline ends. Expansion of CD8+CD57+ cells had been shown by flow cytometry in the patients chosen for sequencing. Every patient had a diagnosis of severe acquired aplastic anemia based on International Study of Aplastic Anemia and Agranulocytosis and Camitta criteria. Patients had received no therapy at the time of blood sampling. In the study, sorted CD4+ and CD8+ blood T cells from patients with severe aplastic anemia and from healthy subjects underwent deep sequencing of TCR repertoires. In the USA, patient enrollment took place under clinicaltrials.gov protocols 00001620, 01623167, 00001397, 00071045, 00081523 and 00961064. Ficoll-Paque density gradient centrifugation was used to isolate peripheral blood mononuclear cells. Before DNA extraction, CD4+ and CD8+ T cells were sorted with FACS or magnetic beads.

The sample holds many counts of this clonotype. What antigen it recognizes has not been identified. No clone much larger than this one lies a single base away; base qualities are absent. Profiling of TCR beta VDJ combinations and CDR3 sequences used genomic DNA as the template. An Illumina HiSeq 2000 was the platform used for TCR repertoire sequencing. On the study's bioinformatics: Repertoire assessment relied on Simpson's diversity index, CDR3 size and DJ length profiles, and TRBV/TRBJ rearrangement plots. The immunodominant clone was defined as the most abundant DNA sequence in deep sequencing data. CDR3 amino acid sequences were checked for sharing across subjects and were also compared against the VDJdb database and published repertoires. TCRdb reworked the public reads: Q25 trimming with fastp, MiXCR clone assembly, productive beta chains retained. Every entry covers one CDR3 protein and lists the most common genes and DNA from its rows. The V and J calls reflect TCRdb's pipeline rather than the authors' work. In this sample the table shows about 470,000 distinct CDR3 sequences, around 33% of which occur a single time. The top ten clonotypes cover under 0.95% of the sample.

The TCR sequence derives from a human donor with aplastic anemia. The V and J genes are TRBV6-5 and TRBJ2-7; no D gene call is confident. The source material was sorted CD4+, CD8+, or CD8+CD57+ T cells (not recorded which) from PBMCs. This receptor carries the CDR3 CASSSTSYEQYF. The DNA reads TGTGCCAGCAGTTCCACCTCGTACGAGCAGTACTTC.